This T cell receptor beta chain is from a study of blood T cell repertoires in COVID-19. Study context: Acute and convalescent COVID-19 samples came from the United States, Italy and Spain. PBMCs, B-cell-depleted T cells, or T cells provided the cDNA or gDNA that made up the material.

The CDR3 has 15 amino acids. The V end was cut by 4 bases, the J end by 1 base, with 13 bases between. CDR1 is MNHEY, CDR2 SVGAGI, per germline. Per the study methods: Amplification with reference gene primers provided the estimates of nucleated cell counts. Assay: immunoSEQ multiplex PCR; the TCRdb copy retains only in-frame clones and omits some. Clone size and V and J calls were adopted from that table, with D and trimming inferred from the DNA. Of 200,000 to 250,000 clones in the sample, 86% are singletons; the top ten hold more than 9%. This receptor was taken from a man of 80 years or more with acute or convalescent COVID-19. The sequencing input was peripheral blood. The chain is built from TRBV6-5 and TRBJ2-5; possible D gene TRBD2, 6 bases. DNA of the CDR3: TGTGCCAGCAGTTTACTTGGGACTTCCCAAGAGACCCAGTACTTC. Translating gives CASSLLGTSQETQYF.